Shown below are 19 T cell receptor beta chains from a single sample sequenced in a study of T cell repertoires in cytomegalovirus infection. Using its own MiXCR run on the reads, TCRdb lists one record per CDR3 protein. The sample contains about 680,000 distinct CDR3 sequences, 24% of which appear only once. Sequencing was done on a sample of CD8+ T cells from PBMCs. The receptor source for this set is a human donor in good health (CMV status not recorded). Some clones in this sample may be carry-over from other donors' samples.

The CDR3 sequence is CASSLAGPTEFF. Here the CDR3 DNA reads TGTGCCAGCAGCTTGGCGGGACCCACAGAGTTCTTC. The chain employs TRBV5-5 and TRBJ2-1; TRBD1 or TRBD2 may be the D gene (5 bases each). Germline CDR1 and CDR2: SGHKS and YYEKEE (reference sequence). The V end lost 0 bases, the J end lost 14 bases, and 12 bases lay between the germline ends. CDR3 length equals 12 residues.

With regard to this clonotype: This may come from a read error, since a much larger clone is one base off. The chain combines TRBV7-1 with TRBJ1-5; D possibly corresponds to TRBD1 (6 bases). Being an ORF, TRBV7-1 has a function that is uncertain. The V end lost 5 bases, the J end lost 1 base, and 12 bases lay between the germline ends. The CDR3 length is 15 residues. CDR3 loop: CASSMDGGSNQPQHF. Here the CDR3 DNA reads TGTGCCAGCAGCATGGACGGGGGCAGCAATCAGCCCCAGCATTTT.

The CDR3 loop reads CSVVGQGNQPQHF. CDR3 DNA sequence: TGCAGCGTTGTGGGACAGGGGAATCAGCCCCAGCATTTT. The chain is built from TRBV29-1 and TRBJ1-5; 10 positions agree with TRBD1. Germline V gene lookup returns CDR1 SQVTM and CDR2 ANQGSEA. Trimming at V came to 4 bases and at J to 4 bases, leaving 1 base not matched to a gene. The CDR3 totals 13 residues.

This clonotype was found a few times. V usage is TRBV18 and J usage is TRBJ2-5; D gene ambiguous. Germline CDR1 reads KGHSH; CDR2 reads LQKENI. V was trimmed by 0 bases and J by 0 bases, leaving 8 bases between them. There are 15 residues in the CDR3. The CDR3, as DNA: TGTGCCAGCTCACCACCCGGACGGTACCAAGAGACCCAGTACTTC. Its protein is CASSPPGRYQETQYF.

This clonotype was seen only a few times. This rearrangement joins TRBV28 to TRBJ2-3; TRBD1 matches 7 bases. V was clipped by 3 bases and J by 3 bases; unmatched bases: 12. The CDR3 totals 17 residues. Per germline, CDR1 MDHEN and CDR2 SYDVKM. The CDR3 sequence is CASSFIKEGATTDTQYF. The CDR3, as DNA: TGTGCCAGCAGTTTCATCAAAGAGGGGGCAACGACAGATACGCAGTATTTT.

This clonotype was seen ten or more times. V usage is TRBV6-2 or TRBV6-3 and J usage is TRBJ1-1; D is perhaps TRBD1 (5 bases). CDR3 length equals 13 residues. Between the trimmed V and J ends, which lost 8 bases and 0 bases, there was a span of 10 bases. Per the germline V gene, CDR1 is MNHEY and CDR2 is SVGEGT. CDR3 bases: TGTGCCAGCGAGAGGGGTATGAACACTGAAGCTTTCTTT. This sequence encodes CASERGMNTEAFF.

This clonotype was seen more than once but under ten times. This chain uses TRBV18 with TRBJ2-3; 10 bases agree with TRBD2. Trimming removed 4 bases from V and 8 bases from J; junction bases left unmatched: 12. Germline lookup yields CDR1 KGHSH and CDR2 LQKENI. The CDR3 is 16 amino acids. CDR3 sequence reads: CASSLQRGGRFGTQYF. CDR3 in DNA: TGTGCCAGCTCACTCCAGCGGGGGGGCCGTTTTGGTACGCAGTATTTT.

The rearrangement uses TRBV25-1 and TRBJ2-5, with a weak D call TRBD2 (5 bases). The CDR3 is made up of 16 amino acids. The V gene lost 3 bases and the J gene lost 1 base, with 15 bases spanning the gap. Germline values: CDR1 MGHDK, CDR2 SYGVNS. CDR3 sequence: CASSEFKDGLQETQYF. Here the CDR3 DNA reads TGTGCCAGCAGTGAGTTCAAGGACGGACTCCAAGAGACCCAGTACTTC. The full variable domain, its missing parts supplied by reference TRBV25-1 and TRBJ2-5, is EADIYQTPRYLVIGTGKKITLECSQTMGHDKMYWYQQDPGMELHLIHYSYGVNSTEKGDLSSESTVSRIRTEHFPLTLESARPSHTSQYLCASSEFKDGLQETQYFGPGTRLLVL.

The V gene is TRBV27, the J gene TRBJ1-2; possible D gene TRBD1, 5 bases. The CDR3 length is 18 residues. Germline loops: CDR1 MNHEY, CDR2 SMNVEV (reference sequence). Trimming pared 2 bases from V and 4 bases from J, leaving 23 bases between. CDR3 sequence (DNA): TGTGCCAGCAGTTTACTACCGACTGGGGGGTCAGGGAGCTATGGCTACACCTTC. Residues: CASSLLPTGGSGSYGYTF.

This clonotype was picked up many times. This chain links TRBV6-4 with TRBJ2-3; 9 bases map to TRBD2. V shed 3 bases and J 10 bases; nucleotides not matched to a gene: 8. There are 14 residues in the CDR3. Germline CDR1 reads MRHNA; CDR2 reads SNTAGT. CDR3 protein: CASSEGTSLNPQYF. Here the CDR3 DNA reads TGTGCCAGCAGTGAAGGGACTAGCCTGAATCCGCAGTATTTT.

In its sample, this clonotype was seen a few times. The gene calls are TRBV2 and TRBJ2-1; D remains ambiguous. Trimming shortened V by 0 bases and J by 8 bases, and 5 bases separated the two germline ends. CDR1 SNHLY and CDR2 FYNNEI come from the germline V gene. CDR3 length: 12 amino acids. CDR3 loop: CASSEALYEQFF. In DNA, the CDR3 is TGTGCCAGCAGTGAAGCGCTTTATGAGCAGTTCTTC.

This clonotype turned up a few times. The rearrangement links TRBV28 to TRBJ2-5; D is unclear. The CDR3 length is 13 residues. The germline V gene encodes CDR1 MDHEN and CDR2 SYDVKM. Trimming took 6 bases from V and 7 from J, leaving 15 bases between them. The CDR3: CASSSNGLWTQYF. CDR3 coding DNA: TGTGCCAGCAGCTCTAACGGGCTCTGGACCCAGTACTTC. The variable domain in full, completed from reference TRBV28 and TRBJ2-5, reads DVKVTQSSRYLVKRTGEKVFLECVQDMDHENMFWYRQDPGLGLRLIYFSYDVKMKEKGDIPEGYSVSREKKERFSLILESASTNQTSMYLCASSSNGLWTQYFGPGTRLLVL.

This clonotype was seen repeatedly, ten times or more. The chain joins TRBV7-2 to TRBJ2-7, with 10 bases that match TRBD2. The CDR3 runs to 16 residues. V lost 0 bases to trimming and J lost 3 bases; unmatched junction nucleotides: 5. The germline V gene encodes CDR1 SGHTA and CDR2 FQGNSA. The CDR3 nucleotides read TGTGCCAGCAGCTTAGCGGGACTAGCGAAGTACTACGAGCAGTACTTC. This gives the protein CASSLAGLAKYYEQYF.

The chain joins TRBV12-5 to TRBJ2-7; maybe TRBD2 (5 bases). V was shortened by 0 bases and J by 6 bases, with 27 bases between the two germline ends. The germline V gene has CDR1 LGHNT and CDR2 FRNRAP. The length of the CDR3 is 19 residues. In nucleotides, the CDR3 is TGTGCTAGTGGTTTGGTATACCGCTCCTTAGACCGACTCGGGGTCGAGCAGTACTTC. Its translation is CASGLVYRSLDRLGVEQYF.

As DNA, the CDR3 is TGTGCCAGCAGTTACAGGCAGGGTAGCAATCAGCCCCAGCATTTT. This encodes CASSYRQGSNQPQHF. The chain couples TRBV6-6 to TRBJ1-5; possibly TRBD1 for D (5 bases). V was cut by 2 bases and J by 0 bases, with 8 bases left in between. CDR1 MNHNY and CDR2 SVGAGI come from the germline V gene (reference sequence). The CDR3 runs 15 residues.

This clonotype was seen at least ten times. The chain links TRBV7-2 to TRBJ2-2, with D unresolved. Germline V gene data show CDR1 as SGHTA and CDR2 as FQGNSA. Deletions cut 0 bases from V and 0 bases from J, with 11 bases between. The CDR3 is 17 amino acids. The CDR3 DNA reads TGTGCCAGCAGCTTAGCTGATTCCTATTCGAACACCGGGGAGCTGTTTTTT. Protein product: CASSLADSYSNTGELFF. Complete variable domain (other parts from reference TRBV7-2 and TRBJ2-2): GAGVSQSPSNKVTEKGKDVELRCDPISGHTALYWYRQSLGQGLEFLIYFQGNSAPDKSGLPSDRFSAERTGGSVSTLTIQRTQQEDSAVYLCASSLADSYSNTGELFFGEGSRLTVL.

This chain connects TRBV6-2 or TRBV6-3 to TRBJ1-1; possibly TRBD1 for D (5 bases). CDR3 length: 16 amino acids. Trimming stripped 5 bases from V and 1 base from J, with 17 bases between. The germline CDR1 and CDR2 sequences are MNHEY and SVGEGT. DNA for the CDR3: TGTGCCAGCAGTCCGTTAGGCGACAGAACGAACACTGAAGCTTTCTTT. This gives the protein CASSPLGDRTNTEAFF.

This clonotype showed up many times. The V and J genes are TRBV7-8 and TRBJ2-7; tentatively, D is TRBD1 (5 bases). V was cut by 3 bases and J by 4 bases, with 22 bases left in between. The germline V gene has CDR1 SGHVS and CDR2 FQNEAQ. The CDR3 is 17 residues long. The CDR3 sequence is CASSFPRTLQGVYEQYF. The CDR3 nucleotides read TGTGCCAGCAGCTTTCCCAGGACCCTCCAAGGGGTGTACGAGCAGTACTTC.

This clonotype has a handful of counts. The chain couples TRBV24-1 to TRBJ2-3, with 10 positions matching TRBD1. This CDR3 is built from 13 residues. Germline V gene data show CDR1 as KGHDR and CDR2 as SFDVKD. J gave up 5 bases and V 7 bases, and 2 bases lay outside the gene matches. DNA for the CDR3: TGTGCCACCAGGACAGGGGGCGAAGATACGCAGTATTTT. The encoded protein is CATRTGGEDTQYF.